This T cell receptor (beta chain) was profiled in a study of blood T cells in healthy people across ages (dated by TCRdb to 2013 to 2016). About the study as a whole: Template switching captured roughly one uniquely barcoded TCR beta cDNA molecule per two T cells in model experiments. Age-related changes in TCR beta repertoire diversity were measured in the study by deep sequencing normalized with unique cDNA molecular identifiers. To avoid experimental bias, donors of different ages were randomly spread across the sequencing lanes. The study analyzed two additional independent replicas of 1 million unique cDNA reads from the same blood draw for two donors, one aged 18 to 30 and one aged 80 or older. Four age groups were formed from the donors: young (average approximately 17 years), middle-aged (approximately 41), aged (around 62) and long-lived (approximately 78). Study-wide conclusions, independent of this receptor: Donor CMV infection status was unknown, potentially confounding age-related changes in expanded clonotypes. Estimates of total diversity based on one million sequenced T cells were regarded as lower bounds and as underestimates. Bulk unsorted PBMC profiling prevented conclusive comparison of naive and antigen-experienced compartments. As age increased, observed TCR beta diversity per million T cells dropped in a roughly linear way, and a significant reduction was already evident by age 40. The long-lived group showed more naive CD4+ T cells, fewer expanded clones and increased TCR diversity than the aged group, suggesting age selection. The percentage of naive T cells measured by flow cytometry correlated strongly with observed TCR beta diversity.

The germline V gene encodes CDR1 MGHDK and CDR2 SYGVNS. The CDR3 measures 14 amino acids from cysteine to phenylalanine. Only the CDR3 region is kept as DNA, spanning 42 bases read in frame from base 1. V drops 7 bases and J drops 6 bases, leaving 18 bases in between. Receptor amplification or capture employed 5' RACE. Sequencing instrument: Illumina HiSeq 2500. A second about 6 to 11 cycle PCR used a sample-barcoded 5' primer and a J-beta primer mix. A template-switch 5' adaptor carrying 12 random nucleotides introduced a unique molecular identifier onto each TCR beta cDNA molecule. Each sample yielded at least 2.5 million CDR3-containing paired-end reads. First-strand cDNA synthesis was performed from all RNA using the Mint cDNA synthesis kit, with priming by a TRBC-specific oligonucleotide. Following uracil-DNA glycosylase treatment, a first 18-cycle PCR with universal primers M1SS and BC2_uni_R was performed on all cDNA. As for how the authors treated the data: Normalization of each sample was performed by random selection of 1 million high-quality reads, each carrying a distinct molecular identifier. Instead of being binned into consensus sequences, reads that shared molecular identifiers were thrown out. MiTCR, with a Q25 quality threshold and the strictest error-elimination algorithm, was used for CDR3 identification, clonotype clustering and error correction. A nonparametric unseen species model with Euler transformation was used to estimate a lower bound on total TCR beta diversity. TCRdb reprocessing: public reads trimmed at Q25 with fastp, clones called with MiXCR, in-frame beta chains kept. Identical CDR3 proteins give one entry, which carries the most common genes and DNA. What appears here as the V and J calls and clone size reflects TCRdb's work, not the paper's. Across this sample there are over a million distinct CDR3 sequences, with under 55% seen only once. Over 3.5% of the sample is in the top ten clones.

Donors were about 36 systemically healthy Caucasian individuals from Russia aged roughly 6 to 95 years. Around 10 milliliters of peripheral blood were drawn from each donor into EDTA-treated Vacutainer tubes. Ficoll-Paque density-gradient centrifugation was used to isolate PBMCs, with at least 6.5 million per sample. Trizol reagent was used to extract total RNA from the PBMCs, yielding at least 5 micrograms per sample. For every donor, an aliquot of PBMCs went through flow cytometry to measure the percentages of naive CD45RAhigh/CD27high T cells. Comments on this clonotype: No antigen is known for it. The sample holds no much larger clone one base away, and base qualities are not on file.

The clonotype comes from a woman aged 18-29 years in good health. Specimen: blood. The sequence links TRBV25-1 to TRBJ2-5, with a weak D call of TRBD1 (5 bases match). The sequenced DNA: TGTGCCAGCACTCCTGGACACGGCGAGCAGACCCAGTACTTC. This codes for CASTPGHGEQTQYF.